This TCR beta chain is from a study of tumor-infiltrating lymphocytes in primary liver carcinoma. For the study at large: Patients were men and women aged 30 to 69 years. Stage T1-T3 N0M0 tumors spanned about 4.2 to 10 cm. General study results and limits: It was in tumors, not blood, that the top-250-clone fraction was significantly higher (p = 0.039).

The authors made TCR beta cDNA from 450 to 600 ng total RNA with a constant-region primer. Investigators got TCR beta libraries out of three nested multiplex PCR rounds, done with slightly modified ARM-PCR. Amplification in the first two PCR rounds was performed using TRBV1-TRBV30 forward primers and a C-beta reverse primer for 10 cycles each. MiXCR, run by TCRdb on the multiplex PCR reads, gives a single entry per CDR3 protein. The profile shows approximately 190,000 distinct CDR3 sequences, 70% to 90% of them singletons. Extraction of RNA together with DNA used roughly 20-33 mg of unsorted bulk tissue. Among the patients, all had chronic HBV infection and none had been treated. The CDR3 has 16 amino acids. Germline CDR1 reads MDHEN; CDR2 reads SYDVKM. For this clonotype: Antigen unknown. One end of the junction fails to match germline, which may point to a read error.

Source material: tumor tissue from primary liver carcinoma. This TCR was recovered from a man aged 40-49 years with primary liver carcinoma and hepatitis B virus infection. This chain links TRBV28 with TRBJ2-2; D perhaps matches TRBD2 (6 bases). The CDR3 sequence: CASSRAGVWEAGEMFF. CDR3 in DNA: TGTGCCAGCAGCCGTGCGGGCGTTTGGGAGGCCGGGGAGATGTTTTTT.